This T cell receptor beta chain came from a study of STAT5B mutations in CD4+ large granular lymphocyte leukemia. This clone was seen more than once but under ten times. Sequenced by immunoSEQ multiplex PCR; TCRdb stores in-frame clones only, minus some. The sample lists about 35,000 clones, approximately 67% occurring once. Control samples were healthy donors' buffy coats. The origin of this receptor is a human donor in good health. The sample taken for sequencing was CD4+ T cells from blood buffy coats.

The CDR3: CASSLEASFDEQFF. The CDR3 coding sequence is TGCGCCAGCAGCTTGGAGGCTAGCTTCGATGAGCAGTTCTTC. The rearrangement uses TRBV5-1 and TRBJ2-1; weak D call: TRBD2 (5 bases). Per the germline V gene, CDR1 is SGHRS and CDR2 is YFSETQ. V lost 0 bases and J 8 bases, leaving 12 bases between the germline ends. This CDR3 has 14 amino acids.